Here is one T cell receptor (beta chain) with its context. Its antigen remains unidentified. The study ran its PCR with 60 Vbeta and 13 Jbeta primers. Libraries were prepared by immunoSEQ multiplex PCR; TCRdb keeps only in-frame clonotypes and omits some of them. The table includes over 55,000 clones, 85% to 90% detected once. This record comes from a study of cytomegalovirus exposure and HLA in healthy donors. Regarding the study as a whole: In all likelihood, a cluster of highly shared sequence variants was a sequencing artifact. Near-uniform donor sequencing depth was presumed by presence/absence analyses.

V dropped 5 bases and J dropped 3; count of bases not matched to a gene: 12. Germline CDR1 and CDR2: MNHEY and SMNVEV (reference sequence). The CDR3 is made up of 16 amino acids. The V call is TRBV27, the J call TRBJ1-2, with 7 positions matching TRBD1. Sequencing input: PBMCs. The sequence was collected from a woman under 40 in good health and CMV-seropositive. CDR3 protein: CASSLQGGEAHYGYTF. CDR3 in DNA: TGTGCCAGCAGTCTTCAAGGGGGCGAAGCTCACTATGGCTACACCTTC.